Each of the 11 T cell receptor beta chains below was sequenced from the same sample in a study of T cell responses to AZD1222 COVID-19 vaccine. Sequencing used immunoSEQ multiplex PCR; TCRdb keeps in-frame clones, though not all of them. Of about 100,000 clones detected, about 85% appear once; the ten largest clones hold about 2.5%. This specimen consisted of peripheral blood, obtained 28 days after the second AZD1222 dose. These receptors were taken from an adult who received the AZD1222 COVID-19 vaccine.

This clone has a single count. V usage is TRBV6-5 and J usage is TRBJ1-2; D is uncertain. V lost 6 bases to trimming and J lost 0 bases, with 11 bases between them. CDR1 is MNHEY and CDR2 is SVGAGI in the germline V gene. The CDR3 contains 14 residues. The CDR3 here is CASSPDRANYGYTF. Written as DNA, the CDR3 is TGTGCCAGCAGCCCGGACCGCGCTAACTATGGCTACACCTTC.

V gene TRBV5-4 combines with J gene TRBJ2-7, with D hard to call. V was cut by 0 bases and J by 5 bases, with 12 bases left in between. The CDR3 covers 14 residues. The V gene's germline CDR1 is SGHNT and CDR2 YYREEE (reference sequence). The CDR3 loop is CASSLDGSSDEQYF. In DNA form, the CDR3 reads TGTGCCAGCAGCTTGGATGGTAGCAGCGACGAGCAGTACTTC. Combining the CDR3 with reference TRBV5-4 and TRBJ2-7 gives the whole variable domain ETGVTQSPTHLIKTRGQQVTLRCSSQSGHNTVSWYQQALGQGPQFIFQYYREEENGRGNFPPRFSGLQFPNYSSELNVNALELDDSALYLCASSLDGSSDEQYFGPGTRLTVT.

The rearrangement joins TRBV9 to TRBJ2-2; TRBD1 aligns across 12 bases. Looked up from germline, CDR1 is SGDLS and CDR2 is YYNGEE. The junction had 3 bases not matched to a gene; V was cut back by 5 bases and J by 7 bases. The CDR3 has 14 amino acids. This CDR3 reads CASRGTGGNGELFF. The DNA of the CDR3 is TGTGCCAGCAGGGGGACAGGGGGCAACGGGGAGCTGTTTTTT.

The CDR3 loop reads CATSRSVAGVLDTQYF. The DNA of the CDR3 is TGTGCCACCAGTCGATCTGTAGCGGGAGTGTTAGATACGCAGTATTTT. The rearrangement links TRBV24-1 to TRBJ2-3, with 9 positions matching TRBD2. The germline CDR1 and CDR2 sequences are KGHDR and SFDVKD. CDR3 length: 16 residues. The V gene end was trimmed by 6 bases and the J gene end by 5 bases; junction bases not matched to a gene: 11.

The J gene is TRBJ1-3, the V gene TRBV6-5; D is possibly TRBD1 (5 bases). Between the trimmed V and J ends, which lost 0 bases and 8 bases, there was a span of 14 bases. CDR3 size: 15 residues. Germline-derived CDR1 and CDR2 are MNHEY and SVGAGI. CDR3 sequence: CASSYSWGKGYTIYF. The CDR3 DNA reads as TGTGCCAGCAGTTACTCGTGGGGGAAGGGTTACACCATATATTTT.

V is TRBV18 and J is TRBJ2-3; no clear D. V gave up 2 bases and J gave up 2 bases, with 17 bases separating them. The CDR3 consists of 17 residues. CDR1 and CDR2 (germline): KGHSH, LQKENI. CDR3 protein: CASSPDFSPINTDTQYF. The CDR3 DNA is TGTGCCAGCTCACCAGATTTCAGCCCGATTAACACAGATACGCAGTATTTT.

The chain combines TRBV28 with TRBJ1-2; TRBD1 matches at 7 bases. Unmatched junction bases numbered 7, after V lost 2 bases and J lost 7 bases. Germline CDR1 is MDHEN and CDR2 is SYDVKM. This CDR3 is built from 14 residues. The CDR3 DNA is TGTGCCAGCAGTTTACGGATAGGGGGCTTTGGCTACACCTTC. This gives the protein CASSLRIGGFGYTF.

CDR3 region: CASSSGTGLNQPQHF. The CDR3 DNA follows: TGTGCCAGTAGCTCCGGGACAGGATTAAATCAGCCCCAGCATTTT. V and J are TRBV19 and TRBJ1-5; TRBD1 matches at 8 bases. CDR3 length equals 15 residues. Germline CDR1 reads LNHDA; CDR2 reads SQIVND (reference sequence). The trim removed 6 bases at V and 4 bases at J, leaving 8 bases unmatched.

This clone was seen only a few times. The rearrangement joins TRBV28 to TRBJ2-1; TRBD2 aligns across 7 bases. The germline V gene encodes CDR1 MDHEN and CDR2 SYDVKM. This CDR3 spans 17 amino acids. The trim removed 4 bases at V and 4 bases at J, leaving 13 bases unmatched. CDR3 loop: CASSWGGDAIRYNEQFF. The CDR3 region has the DNA TGTGCCAGCAGTTGGGGGGGGGACGCCATTAGATACAATGAGCAGTTCTTC.

The chain joins TRBV27 to TRBJ2-1, with 9 bases matching TRBD2. This CDR3 has 16 amino acids. Germline values: CDR1 MNHEY, CDR2 SMNVEV (reference sequence). J lost 3 bases, V lost 2 bases, and 5 bases had no gene match. The CDR3 DNA is TGTGCCAGCAGTTTAGGGCTAGCGGGACACTACAATGAGCAGTTCTTC. It codes for CASSLGLAGHYNEQFF.

This clone was observed a few times. This chain uses TRBV29-1 with TRBJ1-1; a possible D gene is TRBD1 (5 bases). With 3 bases removed from V and 1 base from J, the gap between germline ends came to 9 bases. The CDR3 has 13 residues. Germline V gives CDR1 SQVTM, CDR2 ANQGSEA. This chain's CDR3 is CSVENRGNTEAFF. The CDR3, as DNA: TGCAGCGTTGAGAATAGGGGGAACACTGAAGCTTTCTTT.